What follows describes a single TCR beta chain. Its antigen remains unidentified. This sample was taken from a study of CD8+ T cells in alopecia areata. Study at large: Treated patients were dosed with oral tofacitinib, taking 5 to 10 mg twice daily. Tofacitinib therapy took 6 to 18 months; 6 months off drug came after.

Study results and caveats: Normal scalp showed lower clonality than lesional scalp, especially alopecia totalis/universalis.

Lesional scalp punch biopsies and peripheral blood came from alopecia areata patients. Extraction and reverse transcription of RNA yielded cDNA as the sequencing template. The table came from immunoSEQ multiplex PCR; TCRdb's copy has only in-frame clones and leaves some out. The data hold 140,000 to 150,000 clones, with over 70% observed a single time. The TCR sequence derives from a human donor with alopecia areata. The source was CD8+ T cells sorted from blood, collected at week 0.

CDR3 in amino acids: CASSLSLADSYEQYF. CDR3 in DNA: TGTGCCAGCAGTTTGTCACTAGCAGACTCCTACGAGCAGTACTTC. J is TRBJ2-7 and V is TRBV5-4, with D maybe TRBD2 (6 bases). The CDR3 extends over 15 amino acids. Germline V gives CDR1 SGHNT, CDR2 YYREEE (reference sequence). Trimming took 5 bases from V and 0 from J, leaving 15 bases between them.